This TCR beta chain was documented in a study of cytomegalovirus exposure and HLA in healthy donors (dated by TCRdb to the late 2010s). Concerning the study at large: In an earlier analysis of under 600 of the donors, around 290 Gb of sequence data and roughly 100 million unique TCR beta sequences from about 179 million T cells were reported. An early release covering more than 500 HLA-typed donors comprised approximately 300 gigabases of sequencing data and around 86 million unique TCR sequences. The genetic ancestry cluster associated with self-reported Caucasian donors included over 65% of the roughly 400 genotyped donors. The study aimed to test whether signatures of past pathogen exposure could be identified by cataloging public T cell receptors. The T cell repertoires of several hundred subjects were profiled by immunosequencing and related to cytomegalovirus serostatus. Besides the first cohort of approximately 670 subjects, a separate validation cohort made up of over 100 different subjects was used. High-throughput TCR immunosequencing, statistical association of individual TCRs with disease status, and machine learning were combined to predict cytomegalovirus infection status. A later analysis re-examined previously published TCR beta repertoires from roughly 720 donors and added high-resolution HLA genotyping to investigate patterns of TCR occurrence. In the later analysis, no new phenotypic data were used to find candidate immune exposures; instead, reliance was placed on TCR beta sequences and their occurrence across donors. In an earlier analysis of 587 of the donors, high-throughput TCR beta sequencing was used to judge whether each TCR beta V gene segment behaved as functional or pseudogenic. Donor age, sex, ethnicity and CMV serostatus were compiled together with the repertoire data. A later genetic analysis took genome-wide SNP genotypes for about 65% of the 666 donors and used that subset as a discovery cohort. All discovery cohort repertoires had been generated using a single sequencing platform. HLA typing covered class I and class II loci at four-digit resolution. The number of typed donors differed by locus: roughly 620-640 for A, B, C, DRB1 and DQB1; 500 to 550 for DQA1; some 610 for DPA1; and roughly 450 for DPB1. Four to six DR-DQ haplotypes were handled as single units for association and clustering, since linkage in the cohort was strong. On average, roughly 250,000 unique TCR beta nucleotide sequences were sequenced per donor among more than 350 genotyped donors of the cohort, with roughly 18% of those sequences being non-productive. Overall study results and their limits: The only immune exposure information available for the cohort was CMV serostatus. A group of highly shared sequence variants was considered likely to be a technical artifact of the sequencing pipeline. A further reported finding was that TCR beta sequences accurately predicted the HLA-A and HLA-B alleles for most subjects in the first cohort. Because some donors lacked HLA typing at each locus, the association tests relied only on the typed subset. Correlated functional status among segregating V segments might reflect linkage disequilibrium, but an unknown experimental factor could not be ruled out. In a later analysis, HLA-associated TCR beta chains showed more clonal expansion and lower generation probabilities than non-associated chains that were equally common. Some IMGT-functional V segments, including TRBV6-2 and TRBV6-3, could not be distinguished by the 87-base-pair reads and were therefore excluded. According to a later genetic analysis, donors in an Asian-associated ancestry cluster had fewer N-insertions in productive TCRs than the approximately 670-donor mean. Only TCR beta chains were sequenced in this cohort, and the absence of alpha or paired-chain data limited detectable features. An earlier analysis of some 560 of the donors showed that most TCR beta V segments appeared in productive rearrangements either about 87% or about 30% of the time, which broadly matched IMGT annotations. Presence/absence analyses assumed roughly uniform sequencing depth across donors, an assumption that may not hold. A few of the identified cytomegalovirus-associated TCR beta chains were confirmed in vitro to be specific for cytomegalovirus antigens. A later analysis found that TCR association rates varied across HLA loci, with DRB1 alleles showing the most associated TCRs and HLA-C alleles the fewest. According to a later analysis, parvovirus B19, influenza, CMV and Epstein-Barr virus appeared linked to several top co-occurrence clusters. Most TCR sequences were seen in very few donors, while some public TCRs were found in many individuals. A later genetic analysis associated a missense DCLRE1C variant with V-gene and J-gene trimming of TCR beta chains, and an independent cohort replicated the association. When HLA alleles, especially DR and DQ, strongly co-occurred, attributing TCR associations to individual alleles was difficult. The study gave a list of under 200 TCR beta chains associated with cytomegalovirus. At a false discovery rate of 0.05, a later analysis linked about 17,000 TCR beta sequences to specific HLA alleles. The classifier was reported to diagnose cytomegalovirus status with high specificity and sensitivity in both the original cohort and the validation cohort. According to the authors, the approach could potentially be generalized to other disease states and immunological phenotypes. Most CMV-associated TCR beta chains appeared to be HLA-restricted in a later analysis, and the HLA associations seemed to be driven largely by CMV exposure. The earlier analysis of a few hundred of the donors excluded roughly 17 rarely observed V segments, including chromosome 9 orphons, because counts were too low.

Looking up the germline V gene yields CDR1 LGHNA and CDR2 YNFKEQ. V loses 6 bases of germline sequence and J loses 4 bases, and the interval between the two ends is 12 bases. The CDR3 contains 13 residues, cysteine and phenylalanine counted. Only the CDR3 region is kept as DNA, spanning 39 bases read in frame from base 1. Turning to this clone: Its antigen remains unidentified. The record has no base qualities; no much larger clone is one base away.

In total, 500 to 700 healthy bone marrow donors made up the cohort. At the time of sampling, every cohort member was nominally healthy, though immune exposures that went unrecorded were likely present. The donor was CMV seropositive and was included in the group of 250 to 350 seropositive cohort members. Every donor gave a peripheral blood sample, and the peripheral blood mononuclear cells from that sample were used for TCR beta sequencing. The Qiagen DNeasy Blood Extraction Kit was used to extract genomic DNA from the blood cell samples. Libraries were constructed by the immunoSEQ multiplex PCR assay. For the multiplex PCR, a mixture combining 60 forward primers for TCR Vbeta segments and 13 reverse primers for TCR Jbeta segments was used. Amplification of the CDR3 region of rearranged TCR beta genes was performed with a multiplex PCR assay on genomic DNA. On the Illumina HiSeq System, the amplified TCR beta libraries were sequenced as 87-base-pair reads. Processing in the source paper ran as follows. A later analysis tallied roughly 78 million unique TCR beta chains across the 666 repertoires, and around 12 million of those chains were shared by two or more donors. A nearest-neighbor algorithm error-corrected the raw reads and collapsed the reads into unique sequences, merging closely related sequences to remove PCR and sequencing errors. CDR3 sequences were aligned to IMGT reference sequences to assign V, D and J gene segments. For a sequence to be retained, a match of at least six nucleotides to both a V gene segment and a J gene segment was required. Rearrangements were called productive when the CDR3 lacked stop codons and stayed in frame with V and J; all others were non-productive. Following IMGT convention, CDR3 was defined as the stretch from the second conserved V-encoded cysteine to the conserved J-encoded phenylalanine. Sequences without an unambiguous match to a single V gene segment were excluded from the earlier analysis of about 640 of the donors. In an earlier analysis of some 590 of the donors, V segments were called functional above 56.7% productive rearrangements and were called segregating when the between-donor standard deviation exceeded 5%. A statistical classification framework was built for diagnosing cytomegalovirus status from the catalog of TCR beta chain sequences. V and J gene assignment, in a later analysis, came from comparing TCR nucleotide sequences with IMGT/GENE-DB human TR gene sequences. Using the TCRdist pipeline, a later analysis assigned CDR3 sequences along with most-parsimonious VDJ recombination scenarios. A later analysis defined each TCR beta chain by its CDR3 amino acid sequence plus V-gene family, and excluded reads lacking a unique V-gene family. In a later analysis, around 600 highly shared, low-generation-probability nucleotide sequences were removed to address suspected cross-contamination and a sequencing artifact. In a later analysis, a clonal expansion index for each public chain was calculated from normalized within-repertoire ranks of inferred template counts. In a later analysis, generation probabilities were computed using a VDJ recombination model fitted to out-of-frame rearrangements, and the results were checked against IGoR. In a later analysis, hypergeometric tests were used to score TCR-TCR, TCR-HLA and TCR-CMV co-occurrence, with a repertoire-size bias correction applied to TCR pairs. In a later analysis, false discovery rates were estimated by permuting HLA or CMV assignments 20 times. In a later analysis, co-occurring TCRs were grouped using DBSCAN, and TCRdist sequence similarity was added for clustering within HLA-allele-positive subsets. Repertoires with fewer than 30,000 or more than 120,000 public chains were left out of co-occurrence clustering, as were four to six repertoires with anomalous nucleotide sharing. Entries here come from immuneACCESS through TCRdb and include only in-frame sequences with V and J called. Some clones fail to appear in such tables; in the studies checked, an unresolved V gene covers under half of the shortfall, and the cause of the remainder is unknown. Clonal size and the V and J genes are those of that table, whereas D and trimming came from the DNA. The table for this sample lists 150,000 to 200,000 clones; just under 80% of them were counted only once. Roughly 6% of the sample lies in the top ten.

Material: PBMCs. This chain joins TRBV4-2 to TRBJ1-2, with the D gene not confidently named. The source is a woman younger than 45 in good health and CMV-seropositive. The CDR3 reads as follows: CASRLLGSYGYTF. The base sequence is TGTGCCAGCAGACTCTTGGGCTCCTATGGCTACACCTTC.